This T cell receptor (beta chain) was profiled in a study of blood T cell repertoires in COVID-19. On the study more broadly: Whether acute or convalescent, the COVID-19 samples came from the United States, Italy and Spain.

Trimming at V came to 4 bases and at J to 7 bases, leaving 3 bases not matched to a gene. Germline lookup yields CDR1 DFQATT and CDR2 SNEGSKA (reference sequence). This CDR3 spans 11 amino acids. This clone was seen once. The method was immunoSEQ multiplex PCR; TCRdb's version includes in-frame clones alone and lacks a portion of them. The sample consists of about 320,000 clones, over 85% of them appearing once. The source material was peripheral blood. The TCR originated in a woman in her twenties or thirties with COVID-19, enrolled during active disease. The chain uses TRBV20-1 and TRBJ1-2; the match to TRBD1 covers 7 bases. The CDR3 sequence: CSATTGIGYTF. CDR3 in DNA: TGCAGTGCTACGACAGGGATTGGCTACACCTTC.